Sequencing of this T cell receptor beta chain was carried out in a study of blood T cells in healthy people across ages. V lost 9 bases to trimming and J lost 6 bases, with 12 bases between them. Per germline, CDR1 SGHAT and CDR2 FQDESV (reference sequence). The CDR3 runs 11 residues. There were at least 5.5 micrograms of total RNA extracted from every sample. PCR was performed a second time for about 7 to 11 cycles using a sample-barcoded 5' primer and a J-beta primer mix. Every cDNA molecule carried a tag from a template-switch adaptor bearing 12 random nucleotides. Every sample returned 2.5 million or more CDR3-containing paired-end reads. One entry per CDR3 protein, called by TCRdb with MiXCR from the 5' RACE reads. The sample has 980,000 or so distinct CDR3 sequences; around 48% are singletons. Comment on this clonotype: Its target is not known.

Notes on the study in general: The percentage of naive T cells correlated strongly with TCR beta diversity.

The sequence came from a man aged 25 to 40 in good health. The rearrangement uses TRBV11-1 and TRBJ2-7; no definite D call. The sequencing input was blood. DNA for the CDR3: TGTGCCAGAACTCGTTTCGGCGAGCAGTACTTC. The encoded protein is CARTRFGEQYF. The variable domain in full, with the rest retrieved from reference TRBV11-1 and TRBJ2-7, is EAEVAQSPRYKITEKSQAVAFWCDPISGHATLYWYRQILGQGPELLVQFQDESVVDDSQLPKDRFSAERLKGVDSTLKIQPAELGDSAMYLCARTRFGEQYFGPGTRLTVT.